This T cell receptor (beta chain) was observed in a study of cytomegalovirus exposure and HLA in healthy donors (dated by TCRdb to the late 2010s). Looking at the study overall: In an earlier analysis of approximately 500 of the donors, less than 350 Gb of sequence data and 95 million to 130 million unique TCR beta sequences from 150 million to 200 million T cells were reported. All discovery cohort repertoires had been generated using a single sequencing platform. Both class I and class II loci were covered by HLA typing, at four-digit resolution. About five DR-DQ haplotypes were treated as single units for association and clustering because of strong linkage in the cohort. Approximately 300 gigabases of sequencing data and roughly 81 million unique TCR sequences made up an early release that covered approximately 650 HLA-typed donors. Donor age, sex, ethnicity and CMV serostatus were collected together with the repertoire data. Typing coverage varied by locus: about 620-640 donors for A, B, C, DRB1 and DQB1; some 520 for DQA1; around 570 for DPA1; some 470 for DPB1. Of the roughly 400 genotyped donors, 81% fell in the genetic ancestry cluster associated with self-reported Caucasian donors. A separate validation cohort of some 130 different subjects was used in addition to the approximately 700-subject first cohort. Across around 400 genotyped donors of the cohort, an average of roughly 250,000 unique TCR beta nucleotide sequences per donor were sequenced, and roughly 18% of those sequences were non-productive. In the later analysis, no new phenotypic data were used to find candidate immune exposures; instead, reliance was placed on TCR beta sequences and their occurrence across donors. To study patterns of TCR occurrence, a later analysis re-analyzed previously published TCR beta repertoires from more than 550 donors and added high-resolution HLA genotyping. A later genetic analysis took genome-wide SNP genotypes for about three fifths of the roughly 670 donors and used that subset as a discovery cohort. In an earlier analysis of 587 of the donors, high-throughput TCR beta sequencing was used to judge whether each TCR beta V gene segment behaved as functional or pseudogenic. High-throughput TCR immunosequencing, statistical association of individual TCRs with disease status, and machine learning were combined to predict cytomegalovirus infection status. The study profiled the T cell repertoires of hundreds of subjects by immunosequencing and related them to cytomegalovirus serostatus. The study was designed to test whether signatures of past pathogen exposure could be identified by cataloging public T cell receptors.

Points on this clone: The antigen this receptor binds is unknown. It has no much larger one-base neighbor in the sample; base qualities were not kept.

The library was generated by the immunoSEQ multiplex PCR assay. The multiplex PCR relied on a mix of 60 forward primers for TCR Vbeta segments and 13 reverse primers for TCR Jbeta segments. The CDR3 region of rearranged TCR beta genes was amplified from genomic DNA with a multiplex PCR assay. On the Illumina HiSeq System, the amplified TCR beta libraries were sequenced as 87-base-pair reads. Regarding the original processing steps: A later analysis counted approximately 84 million unique TCR beta chains across the 700 or so repertoires, and 10 million to 11 million of these chains were shared by at least two donors. To remove PCR and sequencing errors, raw reads were error-corrected and collapsed into unique sequences using a nearest-neighbor algorithm that merged closely related sequences. V, D and J gene segments were assigned by aligning CDR3 sequences to IMGT reference sequences. For a sequence to be retained, a match of at least six nucleotides was required to both a V gene segment and a J gene segment. Rearrangements were classified as productive when the CDR3 lacked stop codons and remained in frame with V and J, and all other rearrangements were classified as non-productive. Following IMGT convention, CDR3 was defined as the stretch from the second conserved V-encoded cysteine up to the conserved J-encoded phenylalanine. The earlier analysis of 587 of the donors excluded sequences that lacked an unambiguous match to a single V gene segment. In an earlier analysis of several hundred of the donors, V segments were called functional above 56.7% productive rearrangements and were called segregating when the between-donor standard deviation exceeded 5%. A statistical classification framework was developed to diagnose cytomegalovirus status using the catalog of TCR beta chain sequences. A later analysis assigned V and J genes by comparing TCR nucleotide sequences with IMGT/GENE-DB human TR gene sequences. A later analysis assigned CDR3 sequences and most-parsimonious VDJ recombination scenarios with the TCRdist pipeline. In a later analysis, every TCR beta chain was defined by the combination of its CDR3 amino acid sequence and its V-gene family, and reads without a unique V-gene family were dropped. As a way to deal with suspected cross-contamination and a sequencing artifact, a later analysis dropped over 550 nucleotide sequences that were highly shared and had low generation probability. In a later analysis, a clonal expansion index was calculated for each public chain from normalized within-repertoire ranks of inferred template counts. Generation probabilities in a later analysis came from a VDJ recombination model fitted to out-of-frame rearrangements, and those results were checked against IGoR. Hypergeometric tests were used in a later analysis to score TCR-TCR, TCR-HLA and TCR-CMV co-occurrence, with a repertoire-size bias correction applied to the TCR pairs. False discovery rates were estimated in a later analysis by permuting HLA or CMV assignments 20 times. In a later analysis, co-occurring TCRs were grouped using DBSCAN, with TCRdist sequence similarity added in when clustering inside HLA-allele-positive subsets. Co-occurrence clustering excluded repertoires with fewer than 30,000 or more than 120,000 public chains, plus five with anomalous nucleotide sharing. TCRdb retrieved this table from immuneACCESS and kept in-frame rearrangements only. Not all clones are present; in checked studies, unresolved V genes account for under half, and no reason is known for the remainder. Clone size and the V and J calls come from that table; the DNA yielded D and trimming. Recorded for this sample are some 66,000 clones; about 80% of them occurred a single time. About 8% of the sample comes from the top ten.

In total, 600 or so healthy bone marrow donors made up the cohort. At the time of sampling, all cohort members were nominally healthy, though unrecorded immune exposures were likely present. The donor was CMV seropositive and belonged to the group of around 300 seropositive cohort members. A peripheral blood sample was collected from each donor, and TCR beta sequencing was performed on peripheral blood mononuclear cells. Genomic DNA extraction from the blood cell samples was performed with the Qiagen DNeasy Blood Extraction Kit. The germline ends are 5 bases apart after V is trimmed by 1 base and J by 0 bases. Counted from cysteine to phenylalanine, this CDR3 has 14 amino acids. This entry keeps only the CDR3 DNA: 42 bases, framed from base 1. Reading the germline V gene gives CDR1 MGHRA and CDR2 YSYEKL. The study at large found these results: In a later analysis, several top co-occurrence clusters were reported to appear linked to parvovirus B19, influenza, CMV and Epstein-Barr virus. Correlated functional status among segregating V segments might be attributable to linkage disequilibrium, but an unknown experimental factor could not be ruled out. When HLA alleles, especially DR and DQ, strongly co-occurred, TCR associations were difficult to assign to individual alleles. The authors suggested that the approach could potentially be generalized to other disease states and immunological phenotypes. For the cohort, immune exposure information was limited to CMV serostatus. The cohort was sequenced for TCR beta chains only, and without alpha or paired-chain data the features that could be detected were limited. Broadly in line with IMGT annotations, most TCR beta V segments showed up in productive rearrangements about 90% or about 30% of the time in an earlier analysis of approximately 640 of the donors. The classifier was reported to diagnose cytomegalovirus status with high specificity and sensitivity in both the original cohort and the validation cohort. Most TCR sequences were seen in very few donors, while some public TCRs were found in many individuals. In a later analysis, most CMV-associated TCR beta chains were found to appear HLA-restricted, with HLA associations seemingly driven largely by CMV exposure. A total of fewer than 200 TCR beta chains were listed by the study as associated with cytomegalovirus. A few of the identified cytomegalovirus-associated TCR beta chains were confirmed in vitro to be specific for cytomegalovirus antigens. A later analysis found that HLA-associated TCR beta chains were more clonally expanded and had lower generation probabilities than equally common non-associated chains. Because counts were too low, seventeen rarely observed V segments, including chromosome 9 orphons, were excluded from the earlier analysis of some 590 of the donors. V-gene and J-gene trimming of TCR beta chains was associated with a missense DCLRE1C variant in a later genetic analysis, and the association was replicated in an independent cohort. A later genetic analysis reported fewer N-insertions in productive TCRs among donors in an Asian-associated ancestry cluster than the roughly 720-donor mean. A later analysis associated approximately 17,000 TCR beta sequences with specific HLA alleles at a false discovery rate of 0.05. Some IMGT-functional V segments, including TRBV6-2 and TRBV6-3, could not be told apart with the 87-base-pair reads, so those segments were excluded. Because HLA typing was missing for some donors at each locus, association tests included only the typed subset. A further reported finding was that TCR beta sequences accurately predicted the HLA-A and HLA-B alleles for most subjects in the first cohort. In a later analysis, TCR association rates were found to vary across HLA loci, with the most associated TCRs seen for DRB1 alleles and the fewest for HLA-C alleles. A group of highly shared sequence variants was considered likely to be a technical artifact of the sequencing pipeline. Roughly uniform sequencing depth across donors was assumed in presence/absence analyses, although this assumption may not hold.

The sequenced material came from PBMCs. The chain joins TRBV4-1 to TRBJ2-3; the D gene assignment is ambiguous. The receptor was derived from a man aged 55 to 69 in good health and CMV-seropositive. The nucleotide sequence is TGCGCCAGCAGCCAAGGGCAGAGCACAGATACGCAGTATTTT. This encodes CASSQGQSTDTQYF.